This record concerns one T cell receptor beta chain sequence. This CDR3 spans 16 amino acids. Per the germline V gene, CDR1 is SGHAT and CDR2 is FQNNGV. The V gene lost 4 bases and the J gene lost 6 bases, with 18 bases spanning the gap. The data are from a study of blood T cell repertoires in COVID-19. On the study more broadly: COVID-19 samples from acute and convalescent phases originated in the United States, Italy and Spain. Nucleic acid was either cDNA or gDNA, and it came from T cells, B-cell-depleted T cells, or PBMCs.

Original data processing: Cell counts per sample came from amplifying reference gene primers. Libraries were prepared by immunoSEQ multiplex PCR; TCRdb keeps only in-frame clonotypes and omits some of them. That table supplies the V and J calls and clone size; D and trimming were determined from the DNA. The data show 100,000 to 150,000 clones, approximately 87% seen once. The chain combines TRBV11-2 with TRBJ1-4; D call uncertain. The sample comprised peripheral blood. The clonotype comes from a man between 65 and 85 years old with active COVID-19. CDR3 DNA sequence: TGTGCCAGCAGCTCTGGACCGTCAGCGGTTTATGAAAAACTGTTTTTT. This gives the protein CASSSGPSAVYEKLFF.